This TCR beta chain was recovered during a study of cytomegalovirus exposure and HLA in healthy donors. Germline V gene lookup returns CDR1 MNHEY and CDR2 SMNVEV (reference sequence). CDR3 length equals 14 residues. Unmatched junction bases numbered 4, after V lost 2 bases and J lost 3 bases. The PCR employed 60 Vbeta primers together with 13 Jbeta primers. TCRdb keeps only in-frame clones here, not all; method: immunoSEQ multiplex PCR. The profile shows 170,000 or so clones, less than 85% of them singletons. This clonotype originated in a boy aged 5-17 years in good health and CMV-seronegative. The sequencing sample was made of PBMCs. The chain links TRBV27 to TRBJ2-7; 7 nucleotides line up with TRBD2. The CDR3 is CASSLKVAGYEQYF. CDR3 DNA: TGTGCCAGCAGTTTAAAGGTAGCGGGCTACGAGCAGTACTTC.